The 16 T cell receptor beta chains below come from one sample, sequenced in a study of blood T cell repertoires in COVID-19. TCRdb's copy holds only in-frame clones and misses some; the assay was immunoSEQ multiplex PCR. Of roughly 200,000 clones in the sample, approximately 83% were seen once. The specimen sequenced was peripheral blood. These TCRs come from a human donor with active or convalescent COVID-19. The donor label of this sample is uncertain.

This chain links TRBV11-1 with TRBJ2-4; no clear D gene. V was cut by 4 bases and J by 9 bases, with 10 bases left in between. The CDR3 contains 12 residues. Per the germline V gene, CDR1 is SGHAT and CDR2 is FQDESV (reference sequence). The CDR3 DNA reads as TGTGCCAGCAGCTCCCGTAGAGGCATTCAGTACTTC. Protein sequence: CASSSRRGIQYF. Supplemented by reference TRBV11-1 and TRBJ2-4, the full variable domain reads EAEVAQSPRYKITEKSQAVAFWCDPISGHATLYWYRQILGQGPELLVQFQDESVVDDSQLPKDRFSAERLKGVDSTLKIQPAELGDSAMYLCASSSRRGIQYFGAGTRLSVL.

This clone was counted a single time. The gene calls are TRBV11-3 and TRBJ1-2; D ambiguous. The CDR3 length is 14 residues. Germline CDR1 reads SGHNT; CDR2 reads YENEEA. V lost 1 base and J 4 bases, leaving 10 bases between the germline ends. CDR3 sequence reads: CASSLGANFYGYTF. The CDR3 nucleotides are TGTGCCAGCAGCTTAGGCGCCAACTTCTATGGCTACACCTTC.

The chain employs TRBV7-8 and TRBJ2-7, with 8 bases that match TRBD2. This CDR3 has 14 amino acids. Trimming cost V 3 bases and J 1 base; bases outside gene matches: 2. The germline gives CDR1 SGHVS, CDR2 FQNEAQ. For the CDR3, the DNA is TGTGCCAGCAGCTTTTTAGCGGGATCCTACGAGCAGTACTTC. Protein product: CASSFLAGSYEQYF.

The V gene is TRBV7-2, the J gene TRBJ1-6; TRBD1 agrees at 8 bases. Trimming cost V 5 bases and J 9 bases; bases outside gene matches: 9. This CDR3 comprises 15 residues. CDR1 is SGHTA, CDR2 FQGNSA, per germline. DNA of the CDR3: TGTGCCAGCAGCAACCTACAGGGGGGGGTTTCACCCCTCCACTTT. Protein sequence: CASSNLQGGVSPLHF. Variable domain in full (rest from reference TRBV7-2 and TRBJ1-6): GAGVSQSPSNKVTEKGKDVELRCDPISGHTALYWYRQSLGQGLEFLIYFQGNSAPDKSGLPSDRFSAERTGGSVSTLTIQRTQQEDSAVYLCASSNLQGGVSPLHFGNGTRLTVT.

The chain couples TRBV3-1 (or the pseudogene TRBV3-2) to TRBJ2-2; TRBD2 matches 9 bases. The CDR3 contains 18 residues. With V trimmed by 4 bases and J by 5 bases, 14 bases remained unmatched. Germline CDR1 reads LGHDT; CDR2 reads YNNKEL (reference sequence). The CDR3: CASSPPSGGRASTGELFF. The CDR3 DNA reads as TGTGCCAGCAGCCCTCCCTCGGGCGGGAGGGCCTCTACCGGGGAGCTGTTTTTT.

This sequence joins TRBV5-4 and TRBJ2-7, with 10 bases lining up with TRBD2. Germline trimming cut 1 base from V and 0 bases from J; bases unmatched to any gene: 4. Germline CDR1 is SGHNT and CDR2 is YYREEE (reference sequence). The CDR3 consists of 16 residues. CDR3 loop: CASSLRLAGVSYEQYF. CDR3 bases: TGTGCCAGCAGCTTGCGGCTAGCGGGGGTCTCCTACGAGCAGTACTTC.

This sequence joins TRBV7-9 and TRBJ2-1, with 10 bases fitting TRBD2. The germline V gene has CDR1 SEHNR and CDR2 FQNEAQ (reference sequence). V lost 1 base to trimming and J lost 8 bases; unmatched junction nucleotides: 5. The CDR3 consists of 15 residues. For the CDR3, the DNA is TGTGCCAGCAGCTTAGGGGGGACTAGCGTGGATGAGCAGTTCTTC. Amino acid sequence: CASSLGGTSVDEQFF.

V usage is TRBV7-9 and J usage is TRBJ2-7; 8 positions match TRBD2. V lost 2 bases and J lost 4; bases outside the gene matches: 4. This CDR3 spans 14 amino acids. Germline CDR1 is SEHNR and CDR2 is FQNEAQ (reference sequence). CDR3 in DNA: TGTGCCAGCAGCTTAACCAGCGGGAGTTACGAGCAGTACTTC. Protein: CASSLTSGSYEQYF.

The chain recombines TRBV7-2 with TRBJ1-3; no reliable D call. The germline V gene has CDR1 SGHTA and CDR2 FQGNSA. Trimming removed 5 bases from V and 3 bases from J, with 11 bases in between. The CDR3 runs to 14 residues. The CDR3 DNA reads TGTGCCAGCAGCCTCGGCGGGGTTGGAAACACCATATATTTT. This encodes CASSLGGVGNTIYF.

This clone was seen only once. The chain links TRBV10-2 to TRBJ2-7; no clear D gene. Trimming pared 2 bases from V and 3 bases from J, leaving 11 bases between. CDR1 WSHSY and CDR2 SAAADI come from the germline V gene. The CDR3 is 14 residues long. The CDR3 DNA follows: TGCGCCAGCAGTGAGAAACTTATCCTCTACGAGCAGTACTTC. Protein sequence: CASSEKLILYEQYF.

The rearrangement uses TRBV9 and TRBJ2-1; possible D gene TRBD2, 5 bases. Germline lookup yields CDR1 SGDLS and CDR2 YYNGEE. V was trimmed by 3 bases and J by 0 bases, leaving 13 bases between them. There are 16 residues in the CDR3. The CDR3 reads CASSGISASSYNEQFF. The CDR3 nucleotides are TGTGCCAGCAGCGGGATTAGCGCGAGCTCCTACAATGAGCAGTTCTTC.

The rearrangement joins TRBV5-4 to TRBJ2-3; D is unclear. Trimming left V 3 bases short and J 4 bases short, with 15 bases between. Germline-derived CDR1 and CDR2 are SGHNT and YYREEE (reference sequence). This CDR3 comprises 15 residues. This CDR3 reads CASSSPKPLADTQYF. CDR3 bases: TGTGCCAGCAGCTCACCTAAGCCTCTGGCAGATACGCAGTATTTT.

DNA of the CDR3: TGTGCCAGCAGCTTGGTTCTGTCTAGCGGGCACAATGAGCAGTTCTTC. Translating gives CASSLVLSSGHNEQFF. V usage is TRBV5-4 and J usage is TRBJ2-1, with 8 bases identical to TRBD2. Trimming at V came to 0 bases and at J to 5 bases, leaving 7 bases not matched to a gene. CDR3 length: 16 residues. Germline CDR1 is SGHNT and CDR2 is YYREEE (reference sequence).

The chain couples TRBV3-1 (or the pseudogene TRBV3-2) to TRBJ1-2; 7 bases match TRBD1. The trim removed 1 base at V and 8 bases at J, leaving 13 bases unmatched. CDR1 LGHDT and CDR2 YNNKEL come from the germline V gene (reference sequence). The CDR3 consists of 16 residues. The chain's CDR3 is CASSQATSGGGEGYTF. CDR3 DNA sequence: TGTGCCAGCAGCCAAGCCACCTCCGGAGGGGGCGAGGGCTACACCTTC.

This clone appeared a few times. CDR3 sequence reads: CASKDRAADTQYF. In DNA, the CDR3 is TGTGCCAGTAAAGACAGGGCGGCAGATACGCAGTATTTT. The chain couples TRBV19 to TRBJ2-3, with TRBD1 matching 7 bases. The CDR3 is made up of 13 amino acids. Germline CDR1 and CDR2: LNHDA and SQIVND (reference sequence). Trimming removed 7 bases from V and 4 bases from J; junction bases left unmatched: 5.

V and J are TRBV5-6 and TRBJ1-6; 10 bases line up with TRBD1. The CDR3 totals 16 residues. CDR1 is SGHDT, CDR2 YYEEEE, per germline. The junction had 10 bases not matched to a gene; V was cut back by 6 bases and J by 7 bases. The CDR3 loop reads CASTETGGIENSPLHF. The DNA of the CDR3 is TGTGCCAGCACCGAGACAGGGGGCATAGAAAATTCACCCCTCCACTTT.